A selection of T cell receptor beta chains follows, all from one sample in a study of identical twins' blood T cells. MiXCR, run by TCRdb on the 5' RACE reads, gives a single entry per CDR3 protein. The sample carries fewer than 450,000 distinct CDR3 sequences, 28% recorded once. The sample consisted of PBMCs. The origin of the receptors is a woman aged 18-49 years in good health. CDR3s include the opening cysteine and the closing phenylalanine or tryptophan. The D gene is left open where the match is weak. The listing skips clone size in some rows; elsewhere it reads once, few, many or a size class.

TRBD1	TRBV5-1	TRBJ1-3	NA	TGCGCCAGCAGCGTGCAGGGGGCCTCTGGAAACACCATATATTTT	CASSVQGASGNTIYF
NA	TRBV12-3/TRBV12-4	TRBJ2-3	NA	TGTGCCAGCAGCCGGGACGGAGCTAGCACAGATACGCAGTATTTT	CASSRDGASTDTQYF
NA	TRBV5-1	TRBJ1-1	few	TGCGCCAGCAGCTTGTCGAGACCGAGCACTGAAGCTTTCTTT	CASSLSRPSTEAFF
NA	TRBV20-1	TRBJ2-5	few	TGCAGTGCTAGAGAGACTAGTCAGGGTACCCAGTACTTC	CSARETSQGTQYF
NA	TRBV2	TRBJ2-3	few	TGTGCCAGCAGTAAAGGACCCCTCGGGGCCCCGAATACGCAGTATTTT	CASSKGPLGAPNTQYF
TRBD2	TRBV20-1	TRBJ2-7	NA	TGCAGTGCTAGATCGGGGACTAGCGACTCCTACGAGCAGTACTTC	CSARSGTSDSYEQYF
NA	TRBV7-2	TRBJ2-1	NA	TGTGCCAGCAGCTTAAGGGTTCAGGTCTGCAATGAGCAGTTCTTC	CASSLRVQVCNEQFF
TRBD1	TRBV7-8	TRBJ2-7	few	TGTGCCAGCAGCCTAACCCTTCAACAGGGGACCGAGCAGTACTTC	CASSLTLQQGTEQYF
NA	TRBV5-1	TRBJ1-6	NA	TGCGCCAGCAGCTCCGGGACGAATAATTCACCCCTCCACTTT	CASSSGTNNSPLHF
NA	TRBV5-5	TRBJ2-2	few	TGTGCCAGCATCCCCGGAAGTCACGGGGAGCTGTTTTTT	CASIPGSHGELFF
TRBD1	TRBV3-1	TRBJ1-1	NA	TGTGCCAGCAGCCAAGGAACAGGGGCGGACACTGAAGCTTTCTTT	CASSQGTGADTEAFF
NA	TRBV12-3/TRBV12-4	TRBJ2-1	NA	TGTGCCAGCAGTTTGCTAGTAGCTCAGTTCTTC	CASSLLVAQFF
TRBD1	TRBV6-5	TRBJ1-2	few	TGTGCCAGCAGGGACAGGGAATGGTATGGCTACACCTTC	CASRDREWYGYTF
TRBD1	TRBV5-1	TRBJ1-1	NA	TGCGCCAGCAGCTTTCGTGGTTCCGGACAGGGGTCTGAAGTTGGTTTCTTT	CASSFRGSGQGSEVGFF
TRBD1	TRBV18	TRBJ1-1	few	TGTGCCAGCTCACCGATCCGGGACAGATTTTGGGGAGACACTGAAGCTTTCTTT	CASSPIRDRFWGDTEAFF
NA	TRBV11-2	TRBJ1-1	few	TGTGCCAGCACCTTAATTAATCTTGAGCCTGAAGCTTTCTTT	CASTLINLEPEAFF